This T cell receptor beta chain was recovered during a study of tumor-infiltrating lymphocytes in primary liver carcinoma (dated by TCRdb to 2016 to 2017). For the wider study: Of the five patients (three men and two women, aged 30 to 69 years), four had hepatocellular carcinoma and one had combined HCC and intrahepatic cholangiocarcinoma. The tumors of the five patients were staged as T1-T3 N0M0, with maximum diameters ranging from roughly 4.2 to 10 cm. Agilent mRNA microarray profiling was performed on the roughly 25 tumor region samples to relate TCRbeta repertoire diversity to the local molecular phenotype. TCRbeta repertoire sequencing, expression microarrays and whole-exome sequencing were combined in the study across five regions of each liver tumor, with adjacent normal tissue and blood also included. Reproducibility between technical replicate repertoires was high, with correlation coefficients above 0.98 and mean shared-clone rates approximately 0.91. A total of around 35 specimens from 5 patients, comprising roughly 25 tumor regions, 5 adjacent noncancerous liver tissues and 5 peripheral blood samples, were covered by TCRbeta repertoire sequencing. Each sample produced roughly 3.5 to 7.13 million productive TCRbeta reads, and read depth showed no significant difference between tissue types. General conclusions and limits of the study: Comparison of CD4+ and CD8+ T cell repertoires was precluded by the use of bulk unsorted samples. Compared with blood, tumors had a significantly larger share of the repertoire taken up by the top 250 clones (p = 0.039). The study included only five or six patients, and the authors note findings should be validated in a larger study. Repertoire overlap was higher between tumor regions (mean roughly 36%) than tumor-adjacent (approximately 17%) or tumor-blood (14%) pairs, consistent with antigen-driven expansion. Only roughly 7-25% of top clones appeared in all five regions of a tumor, which suggests that tumor-infiltrating T cells are spatially heterogeneous. Only the TCR beta chain was sequenced, so true repertoire diversity is likely underestimated because unpaired alpha chains were not captured.

In regard to this clonotype: The antigen it recognizes is unknown. One end of the junction does not line up with germline, which may come from a read error.

Without any cell sorting, total RNA and DNA were extracted together from 20-30 mg of bulk tissue using the AllPrep DNA/RNA mini kit. Roughly 5 patients with histopathologically diagnosed primary liver carcinoma underwent surgical resection in China between 2015 and March 2016. At the time of sampling, the patients were treatment-naive and had chronic HBV infection. Five spatially separated regions were sampled from each tumor: the superior, inferior, left-lateral and right-lateral poles, plus the tumor centre. Histology showed that every tumor sample contained more than 80% viable tumor cells. Pieces of fresh tumor and adjacent tissue were cut in half, with one half kept in RNAlater at -80 degrees C and the other half sent for histology. Starting from 450 to 500 ng total RNA, TCRbeta-specific cDNA was produced by reverse transcription with a constant-region primer and ProtoScript II reverse transcriptase. TCRbeta libraries were built with three nested multiplex PCR rounds, a slightly modified ARM-PCR procedure. Each of the first two PCR rounds ran for approximately 10 cycles using multiplex TRBV1-TRBV30 forward primers together with a Cbeta reverse primer. Sample barcodes and Illumina adapters were attached in a final 25-cycle PCR using Deep VentR polymerase. Before sequencing, amplicons between 200 and 500 bp were purified from gel using a QIAquick gel extraction kit. An Illumina HiSeq 2500 was used to sequence the TCRbeta amplicons with 250-bp paired-end reads. The authors' analysis ran thus. Trimmomatic v0.33 was used to quality-trim the reads, and FLASH v1.2.11 was used to merge paired reads so that full CDR3 sequences could be recovered. MiGEC v1.2.1b assigned V, D and J germline segments to the rearranged TCRbeta sequences. Clonotype statistics, along with Shannon-Wiener diversity indices, were calculated using VDJtools v1.0.0. To cut down on sampling bias, every analysis after diversity analysis relied on just the 250 most abundant clonotypes from each sample. TCRdb trimmed public reads at Q25 via fastp, called clones via MiXCR and kept in-frame beta chains. All rows with the same CDR3 protein become a single entry with the most common DNA and genes. These V and J calls derive from TCRdb rather than the authors' analysis. This sample comprises 90,000 to 140,000 distinct CDR3 sequences, about four fifths of them detected only once. Clones ranked in the top ten supply about 20% of the sample.

In the germline V gene, CDR1 corresponds to MNHEY and CDR2 to SVGAGI. The CDR3, cysteine through phenylalanine, is 15 amino acids long. Only CDR3 DNA is held: 45 bases, read in frame from base 1. Here the chain combines TRBV6-5 and TRBJ2-1; TRBD1 agrees with 7 junctional bases. This receptor was obtained from a man between 35 and 55 years old with primary liver carcinoma and hepatitis B virus infection. Sample: liver tumor tissue from sampling region 3. The label giving this sample's cell subset or site can be read as: tumor region T3, left-lateral pole. Here the CDR3 is given as CASGYTGQANNEQFF. The nucleotide sequence is TGTGCCAGCGGTTACACCGGACAGGCGAACAATGAGCAGTTCTTC.